This entry lists 22 T cell receptor beta chains sequenced from one sample in a study of cytomegalovirus exposure and HLA in healthy donors. Amplification used 60 Vbeta primers and 13 Jbeta primers. Clones were sequenced by immunoSEQ multiplex PCR, and TCRdb holds only the in-frame ones, with some missing. The table records 120,000 or so clones, around 80% of them present only once. Specimen: PBMCs. These receptors all come from a female donor in good health and CMV-seronegative.

The J gene is TRBJ2-2, the V gene TRBV6-6; TRBD1 aligns across 10 bases. This CDR3 has 13 residues. From germline, CDR1 is MNHNY and CDR2 SVGAGI (reference sequence). CDR3 nucleotides: TGTCGAGCCGGGACAGGGGTCACCGGGGAGCTGTTTTTT. Translation gives CRAGTGVTGELFF.

CDR3 residues: CASSVDRDRGSPLHF. The CDR3 DNA follows: TGTGCCAGCAGCGTAGACCGGGACAGGGGGTCACCCCTCCACTTT. This chain connects TRBV9 to TRBJ1-6, with 11 positions matching TRBD1. V gave up 0 bases and J gave up 10 bases; unmatched junction bases: 3. The CDR3 spans 15 residues. CDR1 is SGDLS, CDR2 YYNGEE, per germline.

V is TRBV4-1 and J is TRBJ1-5; D gene ambiguous. V dropped 0 bases and J dropped 0 bases, with 9 bases sitting between them. The CDR3 consists of 16 residues. Germline V gives CDR1 MGHRA, CDR2 YSYEKL. CDR3 region: CASSQEAGYSNQPQHF. CDR3 bases: TGCGCCAGCAGCCAAGAAGCGGGGTATAGCAATCAGCCCCAGCATTTT.

This clone has only a few counts. The V and J genes are TRBV11-3 and TRBJ2-1; maybe TRBD2 (7 bases). CDR1 is SGHNT and CDR2 is YENEEA in the germline V gene. The CDR3 is 16 residues long. V lost 0 bases and J 7 bases, leaving 16 bases between the germline ends. The CDR3 DNA sequence: TGTGCCAGCAGCTTAGAGTGGGGGGGCCGGGGTAATGAGCAGTTCTTC. Its translation: CASSLEWGGRGNEQFF.

The gene calls are TRBV7-3 and TRBJ1-2; no clear D. V lost 2 bases to trimming and J lost 7 bases, with 11 bases between them. Germline CDR1 SGHTA, CDR2 FQGTGA. CDR3 size: 13 residues. CDR3 in amino acids: CASSLSGFAGYTF. Here the CDR3 DNA reads TGTGCCAGCAGCTTATCGGGATTTGCTGGCTACACCTTC.

Remarks on this clone: At one end, the junction sequence differs from germline, possibly due to a read error. The chain links TRBV29-1 to TRBJ1-2; D might be TRBD1 (5 bases). This CDR3 region has 11 residues. CDR1 SQVTM and CDR2 ANQGSEA come from the germline V gene. As DNA, the CDR3 is TGCAGCGTTGAAGACCAGGGAGGTTTGCCCTTC. Protein product: CSVEDQGGLPF.

The V and J genes are TRBV7-8 and TRBJ2-7; D gene unclear. The CDR3 is 15 amino acids. V lost 1 base, J lost 0 bases, and 10 bases lay in between. The germline CDR1 and CDR2 sequences are SGHVS and FQNEAQ. The DNA of the CDR3 is TGTGCCAGCAGCTTAGGAGCCGTAAGCTCCTACGAGCAGTACTTC. It encodes CASSLGAVSSYEQYF.

The chain combines TRBV4-2 with TRBJ2-5, with 9 positions matching TRBD2. Germline CDR1 LGHNA, CDR2 YNFKEQ. The J segment lost 1 base and the V segment lost 4 bases, leaving 4 bases of the junction unmatched. This CDR3 comprises 15 residues. This CDR3 reads CASSPSSGAQETQYF. The CDR3, as DNA: TGTGCCAGCAGCCCATCTAGCGGGGCCCAAGAGACCCAGTACTTC.

A single count supports this clone. The chain couples TRBV30 to TRBJ2-2; D uncertain. CDR1 is GTSNPN and CDR2 is SVGIG in the germline V gene (reference sequence). With 0 bases removed from V and 1 base from J, the gap between germline ends came to 9 bases. The CDR3 is 15 residues long. CDR3 protein: CAWSVLFGNTGELFF. DNA for the CDR3: TGTGCCTGGAGTGTACTGTTCGGGAACACCGGGGAGCTGTTTTTT.

CDR3 nucleotide sequence: TGTGCCATCAGTGATCTAGATACGCAGTATTTT. It translates to CAISDLDTQYF. This rearrangement joins TRBV10-3 to TRBJ2-3; D is uncertain. Per germline, CDR1 ENHRY and CDR2 SYGVKD. Trimming took off 3 bases at V and 5 bases at J, with 3 bases between the two ends. This CDR3 region has 11 residues.

This clone was found a few times. The rearrangement links TRBV10-1 to TRBJ1-5; no clear D. CDR1 and CDR2 (germline): WNHNN, SYGVQD (reference sequence). V was shortened by 0 bases and J by 8 bases, with 8 bases between the two germline ends. This CDR3 region has 13 residues. In DNA form, the CDR3 reads TGCGCCAGCAGTGAGTCGACGGGGAAGCCCCAGCATTTT. Protein: CASSESTGKPQHF.

The genes are TRBV5-4 and TRBJ2-5, with D tentatively TRBD1 (5 bases). From germline, CDR1 is SGHNT and CDR2 YYREEE (reference sequence). Trimming removed 0 bases at V and 5 bases at J, with 8 bases between. The CDR3 consists of 13 residues. The CDR3 region has the DNA TGTGCCAGCAGCTTGGACAGGCGCGAGACCCAGTACTTC. Translated: CASSLDRRETQYF.

The chain is built from TRBV29-1 and TRBJ2-3, with TRBD2 matching 8 bases. Germline V CDR1 and CDR2: SQVTM, ANQGSEA. Trimming cost V 5 bases and J 8 bases; bases outside gene matches: 15. CDR3 size: 15 residues. The CDR3 region is CSVFSGSLRPGTQYF. CDR3 coding DNA: TGCAGCGTTTTCAGCGGGAGTCTCCGCCCAGGTACGCAGTATTTT.

The genes are TRBV7-2 and TRBJ2-5, with D possibly matching TRBD1 (6 bases). The CDR3 loop spans 14 amino acids. The ends were cut back, 2 bases at V and 5 bases at J, with 12 bases in the middle. CDR1 and CDR2 from the germline V gene are SGHTA and FQGNSA. The CDR3 loop reads CASSLSGRGETQYF. The CDR3 region has the DNA TGTGCCAGCAGCTTAAGTGGCAGGGGTGAGACCCAGTACTTC. Full variable domain (rest looked up from reference TRBV7-2 and TRBJ2-5): GAGVSQSPSNKVTEKGKDVELRCDPISGHTALYWYRQSLGQGLEFLIYFQGNSAPDKSGLPSDRFSAERTGGSVSTLTIQRTQQEDSAVYLCASSLSGRGETQYFGPGTRLLVL.

The chain carries TRBV7-8 and TRBJ1-4, with 9 bases that match TRBD1. The CDR3 runs to 15 residues. Germline-derived CDR1 and CDR2 are SGHVS and FQNEAQ. The V segment lost 4 bases and the J segment 7 bases; nucleotides outside the gene matches: 7. The CDR3 DNA follows: TGTGCCAGCAGCTCGAACAGGGGGCTATTTGAAAAACTGTTTTTT. It yields the protein CASSSNRGLFEKLFF.

The chain has TRBV18 and TRBJ1-2, with TRBD1 as a possible D gene (6 bases). This CDR3 has 14 amino acids. Germline CDR1 and CDR2: KGHSH and LQKENI. Trimming cost V 1 base and J 8 bases, with 14 bases left between them. The CDR3 DNA sequence: TGTGCCAGCTCACCACAGGGGGAACTTGAGGGCTACACCTTC. Encoded protein: CASSPQGELEGYTF.

The chain joins TRBV7-9 to TRBJ2-7; 9 bases are a match to TRBD2. The CDR3 has 16 amino acids. The V gene end was trimmed by 5 bases and the J gene end by 0 bases; junction bases not matched to a gene: 8. Germline V lookup: CDR1 SEHNR, CDR2 FQNEAQ (reference sequence). In DNA form, the CDR3 reads TGTGCCAGCAGCCCTGCCCGAGCGGGAGGCTCCTACGAGCAGTACTTC. It encodes CASSPARAGGSYEQYF.

Comments on this clone: One end of the junction is discordant with germline, which a read error may explain. This rearrangement joins TRBV7-9 to TRBJ2-1; 10 bases line up with TRBD1. This CDR3 spans 14 amino acids. The germline V gene encodes CDR1 SEHNR and CDR2 FQNEAQ (reference sequence). The CDR3 DNA is TGTTCCAGCAGCTTACGACAGGGGGCCGATGAGCAGTTCTTC. Translated: CSSSLRQGADEQFF.

This clone was observed a handful of times. CDR3: CASSPMLQGRQYF. CDR3 nucleotide sequence: TGTGCCAGCAGCCCGATGCTACAGGGGCGGCAGTACTTC. This rearrangement joins TRBV11-2 to TRBJ2-7; TRBD1 matches 7 bases. This CDR3 is 13 amino acids long. Trimming cost V 5 bases and J 9 bases; bases outside gene matches: 10. Germline loops: CDR1 SGHAT, CDR2 FQNNGV. The whole variable domain, filled in from reference TRBV11-2 and TRBJ2-7, reads EAGVAQSPRYKIIEKRQSVAFWCNPISGHATLYWYQQILGQGPKLLIQFQNNGVVDDSQLPKDRFSAERLKGVDSTLKIQPAKLEDSAVYLCASSPMLQGRQYFGPGTRLTVT.

This clone was observed a single time. This chain joins TRBV10-1 and TRBJ1-5; 9 bases match TRBD1. Germline V gene lookup returns CDR1 WNHNN and CDR2 SYGVQD (reference sequence). The trim removed 5 bases at V and 7 bases at J, leaving 18 bases unmatched. The CDR3 length is 18 residues. CDR3 nucleotides: TGCGCCAGCAGTCCGAGGAGTGGTCTGGGACAGGGCGGGCAGCCCCAGCATTTT. Translation: CASSPRSGLGQGGQPQHF.

This sequence joins TRBV21-1 and TRBJ2-2; the table's D call, TRBD2, has no DNA check behind it. TRBV21-1 is a known pseudogene. CDR3 length equals 19 residues. CDR3 DNA sequence: TGTGCCAGCAGCAAAGTTCTATTTTGGGTGAGTGAGGACACCGGGGAGCTGTTTTTT. Its protein product is CASSKVLFWVSEDTGELFF.

This clone showed up just a few times. V gene TRBV7-9 combines with J gene TRBJ1-2; no definite D call. Trimming stripped 5 bases from V and 8 bases from J, with 9 bases between. CDR1 is SEHNR, CDR2 FQNEAQ, per germline (reference sequence). This CDR3 has 11 amino acids. The CDR3 nucleotides are TGTGCCAGCAGCACCCGGGAAGGCTACACCTTC. The encoded protein is CASSTREGYTF.